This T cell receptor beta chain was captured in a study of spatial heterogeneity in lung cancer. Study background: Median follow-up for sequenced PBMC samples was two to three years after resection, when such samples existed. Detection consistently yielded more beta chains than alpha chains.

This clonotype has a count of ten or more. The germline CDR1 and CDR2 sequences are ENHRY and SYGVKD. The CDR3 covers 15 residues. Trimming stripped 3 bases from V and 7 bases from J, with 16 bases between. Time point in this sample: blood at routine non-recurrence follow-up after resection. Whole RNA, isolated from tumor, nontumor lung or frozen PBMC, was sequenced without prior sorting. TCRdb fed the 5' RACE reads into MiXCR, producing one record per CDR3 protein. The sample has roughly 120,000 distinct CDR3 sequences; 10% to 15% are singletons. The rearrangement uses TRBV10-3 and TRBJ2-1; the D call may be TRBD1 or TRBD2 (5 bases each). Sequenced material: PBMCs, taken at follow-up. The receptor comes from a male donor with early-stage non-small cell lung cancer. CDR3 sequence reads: CAISDAGRLGNEQFF. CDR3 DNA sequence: TGTGCCATCAGTGACGCAGGGAGACTTGGGAATGAGCAGTTCTTC.